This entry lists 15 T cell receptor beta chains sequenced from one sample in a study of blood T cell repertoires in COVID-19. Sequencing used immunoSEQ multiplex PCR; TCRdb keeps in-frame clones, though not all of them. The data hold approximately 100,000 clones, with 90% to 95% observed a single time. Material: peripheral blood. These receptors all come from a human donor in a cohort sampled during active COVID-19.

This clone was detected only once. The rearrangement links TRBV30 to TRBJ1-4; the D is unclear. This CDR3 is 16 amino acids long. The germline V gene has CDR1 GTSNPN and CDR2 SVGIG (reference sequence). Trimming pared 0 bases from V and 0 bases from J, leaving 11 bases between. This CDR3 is CAWSVWNYPTNEKLFF. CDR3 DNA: TGTGCCTGGAGTGTTTGGAACTATCCAACTAATGAAAAACTGTTTTTT.

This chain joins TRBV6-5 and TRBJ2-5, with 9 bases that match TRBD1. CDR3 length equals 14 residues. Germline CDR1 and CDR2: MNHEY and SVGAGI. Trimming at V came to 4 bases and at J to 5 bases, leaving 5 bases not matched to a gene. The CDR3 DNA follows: TGTGCCAGCAGTTCCTACAGGGGGCAGGAGACCCAGTACTTC. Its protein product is CASSSYRGQETQYF.

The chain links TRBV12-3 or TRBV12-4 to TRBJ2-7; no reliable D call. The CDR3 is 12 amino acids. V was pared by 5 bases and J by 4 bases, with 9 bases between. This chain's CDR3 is CASSRAAYEQYF. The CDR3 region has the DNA TGTGCCAGCAGTCGTGCGGCGTACGAGCAGTACTTC.

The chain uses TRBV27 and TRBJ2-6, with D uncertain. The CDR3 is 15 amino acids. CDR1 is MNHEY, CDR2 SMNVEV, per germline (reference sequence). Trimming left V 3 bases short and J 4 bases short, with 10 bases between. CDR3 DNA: TGTGCCAGCAGTTTCCGGGTTGACGGGGCCAACGTCCTGACTTTC. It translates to CASSFRVDGANVLTF.

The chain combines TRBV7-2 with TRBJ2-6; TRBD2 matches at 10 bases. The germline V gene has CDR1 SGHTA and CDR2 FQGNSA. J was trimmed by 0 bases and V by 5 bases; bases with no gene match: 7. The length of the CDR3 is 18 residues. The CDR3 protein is CASSLSGGANSGANVLTF. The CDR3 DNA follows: TGTGCCAGCAGCCTCAGCGGGGGGGCCAACTCTGGGGCCAACGTCCTGACTTTC. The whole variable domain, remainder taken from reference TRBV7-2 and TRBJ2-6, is GAGVSQSPSNKVTEKGKDVELRCDPISGHTALYWYRQSLGQGLEFLIYFQGNSAPDKSGLPSDRFSAERTGGSVSTLTIQRTQQEDSAVYLCASSLSGGANSGANVLTFGAGSRLTVL.

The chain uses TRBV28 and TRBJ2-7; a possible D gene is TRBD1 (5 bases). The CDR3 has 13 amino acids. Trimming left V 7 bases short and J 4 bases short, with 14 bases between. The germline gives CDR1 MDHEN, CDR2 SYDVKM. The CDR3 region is CASKFGASYEQYF. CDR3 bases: TGTGCCAGCAAGTTTGGGGCGTCGTACGAGCAGTACTTC.

The CDR3 DNA sequence: TGTGCCAGCAGTTCGGATTTGGGGGGGCACCCTGAAGCTTTCTTT. Its protein product is CASSSDLGGHPEAFF. This chain uses TRBV27 with TRBJ1-1; D perhaps matches TRBD1 (6 bases). CDR3 length equals 15 residues. Trimming removed 4 bases at V and 6 bases at J, with 18 bases between. The germline gives CDR1 MNHEY, CDR2 SMNVEV (reference sequence).

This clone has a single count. CDR3: CAWSHSGQIGYTF. CDR3 coding DNA: TGTGCCTGGAGTCACAGTGGACAGATCGGCTACACCTTC. V gene TRBV30 combines with J gene TRBJ1-2; D is perhaps TRBD1 (6 bases). Trimming left V 2 bases short and J 8 bases short, with 15 bases between. CDR1 is GTSNPN, CDR2 SVGIG, per germline (reference sequence). The CDR3 consists of 13 residues.

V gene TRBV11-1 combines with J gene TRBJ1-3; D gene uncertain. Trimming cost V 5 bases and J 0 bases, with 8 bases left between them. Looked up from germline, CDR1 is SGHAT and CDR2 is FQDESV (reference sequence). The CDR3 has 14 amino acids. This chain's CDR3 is CASSPTDSGNTIYF. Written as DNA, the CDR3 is TGTGCCAGCAGCCCAACAGACTCTGGAAACACCATATATTTT.

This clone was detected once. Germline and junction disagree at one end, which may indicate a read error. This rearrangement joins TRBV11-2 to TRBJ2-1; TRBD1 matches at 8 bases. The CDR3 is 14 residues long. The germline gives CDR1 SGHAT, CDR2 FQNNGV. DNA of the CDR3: TGTGCCAGCAGCTTATATCTGGGACAGGATTTTTTCCTCTTC. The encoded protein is CASSLYLGQDFFLF.

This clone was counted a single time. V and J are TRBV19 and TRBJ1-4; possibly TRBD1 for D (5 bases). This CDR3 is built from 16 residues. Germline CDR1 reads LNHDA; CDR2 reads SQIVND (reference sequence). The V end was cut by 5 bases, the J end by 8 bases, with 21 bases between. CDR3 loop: CASSPQIVWTQEKLFF. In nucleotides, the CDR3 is TGTGCCAGTAGTCCTCAAATAGTCTGGACACAGGAAAAACTGTTTTTT.

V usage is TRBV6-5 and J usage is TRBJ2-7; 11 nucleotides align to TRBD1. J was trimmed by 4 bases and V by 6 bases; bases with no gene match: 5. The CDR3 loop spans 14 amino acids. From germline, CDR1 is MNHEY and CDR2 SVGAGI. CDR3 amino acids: CASRGGQGGYEQYF. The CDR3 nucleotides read TGTGCCAGCAGAGGGGGACAGGGGGGTTACGAGCAGTACTTC.

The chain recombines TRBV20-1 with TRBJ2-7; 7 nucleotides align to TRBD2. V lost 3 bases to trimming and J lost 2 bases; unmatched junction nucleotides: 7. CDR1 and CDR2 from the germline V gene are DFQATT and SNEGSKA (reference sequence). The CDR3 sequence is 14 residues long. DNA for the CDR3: TGCAGTGCTAGTATACTAGCGCGTACCTACGAGCAGTACTTC. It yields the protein CSASILARTYEQYF.

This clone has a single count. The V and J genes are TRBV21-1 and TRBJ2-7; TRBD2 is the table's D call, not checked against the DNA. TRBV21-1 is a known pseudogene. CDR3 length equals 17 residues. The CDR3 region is CASSKTKPPYGGHEQYF. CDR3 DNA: TGTGCCAGCAGCAAGACCAAACCCCCATACGGGGGGCACGAGCAGTACTTC.

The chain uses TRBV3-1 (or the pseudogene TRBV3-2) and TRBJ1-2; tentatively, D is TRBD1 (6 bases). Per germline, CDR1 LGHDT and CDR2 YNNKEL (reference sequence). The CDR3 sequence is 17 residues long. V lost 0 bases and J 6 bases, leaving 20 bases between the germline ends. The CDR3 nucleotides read TGTGCCAGCAGCCAAGACTGGGGGCGCGGGTTGGCTAATGGCTACACCTTC. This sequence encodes CASSQDWGRGLANGYTF.